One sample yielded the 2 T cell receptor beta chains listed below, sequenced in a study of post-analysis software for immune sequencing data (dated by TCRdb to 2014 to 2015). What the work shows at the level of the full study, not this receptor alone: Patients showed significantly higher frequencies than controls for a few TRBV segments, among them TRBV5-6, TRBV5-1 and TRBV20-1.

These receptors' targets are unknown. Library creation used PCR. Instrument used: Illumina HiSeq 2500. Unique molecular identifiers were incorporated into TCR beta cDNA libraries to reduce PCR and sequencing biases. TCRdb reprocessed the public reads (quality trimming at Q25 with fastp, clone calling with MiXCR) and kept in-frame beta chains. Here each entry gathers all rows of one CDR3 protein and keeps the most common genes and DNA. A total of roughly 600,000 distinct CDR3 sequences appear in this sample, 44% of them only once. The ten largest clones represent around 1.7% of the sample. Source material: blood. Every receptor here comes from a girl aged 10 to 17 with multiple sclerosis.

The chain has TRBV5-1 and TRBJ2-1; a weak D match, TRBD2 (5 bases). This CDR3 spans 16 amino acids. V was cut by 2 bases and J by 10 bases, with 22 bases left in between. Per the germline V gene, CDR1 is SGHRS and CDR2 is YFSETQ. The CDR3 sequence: CASSFSRSRAGPEQFF. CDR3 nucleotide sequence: TGCGCCAGCAGCTTCTCCCGCTCGCGGGCCGGACCAGAGCAGTTCTTC.

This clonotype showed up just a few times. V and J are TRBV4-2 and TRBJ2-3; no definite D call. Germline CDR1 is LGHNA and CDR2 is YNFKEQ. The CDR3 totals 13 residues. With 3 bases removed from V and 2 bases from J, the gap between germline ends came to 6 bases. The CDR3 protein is CASSQPPTDTQYF. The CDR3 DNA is TGTGCCAGCAGCCAGCCCCCCACAGATACGCAGTATTTT.